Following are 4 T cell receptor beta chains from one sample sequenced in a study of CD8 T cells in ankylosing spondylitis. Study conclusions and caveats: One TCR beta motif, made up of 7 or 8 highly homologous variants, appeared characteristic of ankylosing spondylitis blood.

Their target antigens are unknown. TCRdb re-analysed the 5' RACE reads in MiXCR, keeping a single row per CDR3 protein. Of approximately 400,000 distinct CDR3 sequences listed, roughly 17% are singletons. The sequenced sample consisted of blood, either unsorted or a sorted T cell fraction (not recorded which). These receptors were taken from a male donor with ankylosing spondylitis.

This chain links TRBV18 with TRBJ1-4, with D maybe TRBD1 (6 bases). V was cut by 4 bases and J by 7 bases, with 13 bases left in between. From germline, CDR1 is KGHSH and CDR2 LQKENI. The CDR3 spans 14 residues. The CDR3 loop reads CASSLQGEGEKLFF. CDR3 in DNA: TGTGCCAGCTCACTACAGGGTGAGGGTGAAAAACTGTTTTTT.

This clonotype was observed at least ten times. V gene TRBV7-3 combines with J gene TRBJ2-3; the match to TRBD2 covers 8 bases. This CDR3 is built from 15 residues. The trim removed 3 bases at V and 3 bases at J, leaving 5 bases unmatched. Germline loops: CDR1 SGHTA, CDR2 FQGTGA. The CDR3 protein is CASSFRASGTDTQYF. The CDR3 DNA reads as TGTGCCAGCAGCTTTCGGGCTAGCGGGACAGATACGCAGTATTTT.

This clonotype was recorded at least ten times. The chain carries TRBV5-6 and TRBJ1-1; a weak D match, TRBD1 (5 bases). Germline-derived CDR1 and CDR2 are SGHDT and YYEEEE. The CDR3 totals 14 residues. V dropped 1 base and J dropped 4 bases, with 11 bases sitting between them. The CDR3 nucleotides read TGTGCCAGCAGCTTGCCTACAGGTAGCACTGAAGCTTTCTTT. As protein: CASSLPTGSTEAFF.

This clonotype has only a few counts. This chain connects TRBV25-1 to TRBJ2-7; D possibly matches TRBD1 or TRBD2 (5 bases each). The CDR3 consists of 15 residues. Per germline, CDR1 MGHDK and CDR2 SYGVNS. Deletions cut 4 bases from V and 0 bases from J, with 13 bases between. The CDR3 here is CASSGLGTASYEQYF. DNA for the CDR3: TGTGCCAGCAGTGGGCTGGGGACGGCCTCCTACGAGCAGTACTTC.